This T cell receptor beta chain was found in a study of shared clonotypes between healthy human individuals. Study-level information: Each donor had three CD4 naive, three CD4 memory, two CD8 naive and one CD8 memory plate. Findings and limits, study-wide: Shared clonotypes: about 5.3% naive CD4, 3.5% to 4% naive CD8, about 2.5% memory CD4, about 0.41% memory CD8.

To note about this clone: Its antigen remains unknown.

The germline CDR1 and CDR2 sequences are SEHNR and FQNEAQ (reference sequence). Trimming stripped 7 bases from V and 5 bases from J, with 3 bases between. The CDR3 runs 11 residues. Over several immunoSEQ plates, each subset's genomic DNA was distributed in even portions. Clones were sequenced by immunoSEQ multiplex PCR, and TCRdb holds only the in-frame ones, with some missing. The repertoire includes millions of clones, around nine tenths of them detected once, and around 0.14% sits in the top ten. It was into CD45RA+ naive and CD45RA-negative memory subsets that the CD4+ cells were split. This chain joins TRBV7-9 and TRBJ1-6; D remains unclear. Material for sequencing was naive CD4+ T cells sorted from blood. As for subset: CD45RA+ positively selected. The TCR was taken from a man between 18 and 35 years old in good health. CDR3 region: CASTHNSPLHF. In DNA form, the CDR3 reads TGTGCCAGCACCCATAATTCACCCCTCCACTTT.